The entry that follows covers one T cell receptor beta chain sequence. No antigen is known for it. Being one base from a much bigger clone, this may be a read error. The data stem from a study of CD8 T cells in ankylosing spondylitis. General study results and limits: Certain motif variants had earlier been reported in reactive arthritis synovial fluid and blood. Several highly homologous variants made up a TCR beta motif that seemed to typify ankylosing spondylitis blood. Significant enrichment of disease-linked clones was reportedly seen in matched ankylosing spondylitis synovial fluid.

Library preparation for TCR beta used quantitative 5'-RACE with molecular barcodes. Each CDR3 protein gets one entry after TCRdb re-called the 5' RACE reads with MiXCR. Of 800,000 to 900,000 distinct CDR3 sequences listed, over 9.5% are singletons. The specimen was blood, either unsorted or a sorted T cell fraction (not recorded which). The TCR sequence derives from a male donor with ankylosing spondylitis.

The DNA for the CDR3 is TGTGCCAGCAGCCAAATCAATGAGCAGTTCTTC. Translated: CASSQINEQFF. The rearrangement joins TRBV28 to TRBJ2-1; D unclear. Per germline, CDR1 MDHEN and CDR2 SYDVKM. Trimming pared 6 bases from V and 6 bases from J, leaving 6 bases between. CDR3 length equals 11 residues.